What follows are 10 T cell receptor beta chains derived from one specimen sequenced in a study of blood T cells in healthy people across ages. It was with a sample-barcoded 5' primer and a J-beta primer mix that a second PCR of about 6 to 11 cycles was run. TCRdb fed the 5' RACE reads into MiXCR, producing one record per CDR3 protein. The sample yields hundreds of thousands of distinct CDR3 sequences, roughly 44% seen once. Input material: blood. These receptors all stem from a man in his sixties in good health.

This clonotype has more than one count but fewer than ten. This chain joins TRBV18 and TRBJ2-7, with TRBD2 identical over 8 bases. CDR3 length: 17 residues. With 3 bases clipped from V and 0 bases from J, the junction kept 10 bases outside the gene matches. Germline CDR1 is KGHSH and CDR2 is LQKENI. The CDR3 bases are TGTGCCAGCTCACCCGCAATAGCGGGGCCAAGCTCCTACGAGCAGTACTTC. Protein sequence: CASSPAIAGPSSYEQYF.

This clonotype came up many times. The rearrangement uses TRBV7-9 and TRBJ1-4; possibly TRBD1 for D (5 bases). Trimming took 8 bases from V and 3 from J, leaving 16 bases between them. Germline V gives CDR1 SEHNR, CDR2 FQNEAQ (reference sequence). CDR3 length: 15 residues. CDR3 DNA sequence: TGTGCCAGCCAAACCTCAGGGTATCCTAATGAAAAACTGTTTTTT. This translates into CASQTSGYPNEKLFF.

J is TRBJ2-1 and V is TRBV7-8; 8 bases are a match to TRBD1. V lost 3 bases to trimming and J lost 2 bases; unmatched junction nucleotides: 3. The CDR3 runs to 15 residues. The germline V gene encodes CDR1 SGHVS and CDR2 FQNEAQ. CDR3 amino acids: CASSLDRATYNEQFF. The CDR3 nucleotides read TGTGCCAGCAGCTTGGACAGGGCAACCTACAATGAGCAGTTCTTC.

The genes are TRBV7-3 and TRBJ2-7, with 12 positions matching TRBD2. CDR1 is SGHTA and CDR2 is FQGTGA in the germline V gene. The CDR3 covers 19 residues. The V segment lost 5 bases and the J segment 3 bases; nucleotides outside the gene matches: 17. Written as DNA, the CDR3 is TGTGCCAGCAGCCCGAATGGACTAGCGGGGCCCCACCCCAACTACGAGCAGTACTTC. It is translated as CASSPNGLAGPHPNYEQYF. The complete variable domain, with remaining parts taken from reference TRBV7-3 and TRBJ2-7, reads GAGVSQTPSNKVTEKGKYVELRCDPISGHTALYWYRQSLGQGPEFLIYFQGTGAADDSGLPNDRFFAVRPEGSVSTLKIQRTERGDSAVYLCASSPNGLAGPHPNYEQYFGPGTRLTVT.

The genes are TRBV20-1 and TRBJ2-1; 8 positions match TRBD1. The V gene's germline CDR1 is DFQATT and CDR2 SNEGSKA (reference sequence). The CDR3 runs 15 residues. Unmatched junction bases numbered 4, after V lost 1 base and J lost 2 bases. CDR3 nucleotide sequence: TGCAGTGCTAGAGCACGGACAGGGACCTACAATGAGCAGTTCTTC. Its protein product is CSARARTGTYNEQFF.

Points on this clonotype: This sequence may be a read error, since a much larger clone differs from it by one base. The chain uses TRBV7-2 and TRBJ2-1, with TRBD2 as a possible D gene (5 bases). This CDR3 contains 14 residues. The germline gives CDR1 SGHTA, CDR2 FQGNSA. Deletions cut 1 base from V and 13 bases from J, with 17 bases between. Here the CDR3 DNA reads TGTGCCAGCAGCTTAGGACGGGGAAGAGAGACCCAGTTCTTC. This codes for CASSLGRGRETQFF.

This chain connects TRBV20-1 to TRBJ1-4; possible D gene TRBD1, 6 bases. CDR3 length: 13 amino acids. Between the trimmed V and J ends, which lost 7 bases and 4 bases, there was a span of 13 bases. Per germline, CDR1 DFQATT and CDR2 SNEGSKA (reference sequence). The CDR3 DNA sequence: TGCAGTGTTAGGCGGGGGCTTAATGAAAAACTGTTTTTT. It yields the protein CSVRRGLNEKLFF.

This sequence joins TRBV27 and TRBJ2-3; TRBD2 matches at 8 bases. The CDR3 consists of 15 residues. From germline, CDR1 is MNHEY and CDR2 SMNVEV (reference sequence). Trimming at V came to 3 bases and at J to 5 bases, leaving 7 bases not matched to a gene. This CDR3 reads CASSFTSGRGDTQYF. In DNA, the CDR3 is TGTGCCAGCAGTTTCACTAGCGGCAGGGGAGATACGCAGTATTTT.

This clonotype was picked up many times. The CDR3 sequence: CASSLESGVGNSPLHF. The DNA of the CDR3 is TGCGCCAGCAGCTTGGAGTCAGGTGTCGGGAATTCACCCCTCCACTTT. The rearrangement links TRBV5-1 to TRBJ1-6; D is unresolved. CDR1 and CDR2 from the germline V gene are SGHRS and YFSETQ. The CDR3 length is 16 residues. V gave up 0 bases and J gave up 7 bases, with 14 bases separating them.

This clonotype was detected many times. The CDR3 DNA is TGCAGCGTTTACGGGGGGAGGAGAATGTCGTACAATGAGCAGTTCTTC. Amino acid sequence: CSVYGGRRMSYNEQFF. The rearrangement uses TRBV29-1 and TRBJ2-1, with TRBD2 matching 7 bases. The CDR3 is made up of 16 amino acids. V was pared by 5 bases and J by 4 bases, with 14 bases of the junction left unmatched. CDR1 is SQVTM, CDR2 ANQGSEA, per germline.